This T cell receptor beta chain was found in a study of CD8 T cells in Susac syndrome. Across the study: Sequenced Susac syndrome patients included about six with active disease and eight or nine who were in remission.

Per the germline V gene, CDR1 is MDHEN and CDR2 is SYDVKM. This CDR3 comprises 16 residues. The V and J ends lost 6 bases and 0 bases respectively, with 15 bases between them. To note about this clonotype: Its cognate antigen is unknown.

General study results and limits: Total CD8+ repertoires held approximately 17 Susac-specific public clones, while CD8+ TEMRA repertoires held 5 or 6.

Reverse transcription of 0.5 to 1 ug RNA used random hexamers. TCRdb passed the immunoSEQ multiplex PCR reads through MiXCR, listing each CDR3 protein once. This sample carries some 75,000 distinct CDR3 sequences, approximately 94% of them seen once, and the ten largest clones take about 0.41%. This TCR was recovered from a human donor with Susac syndrome. The gene calls are TRBV28 and TRBJ1-3; weak D call: TRBD1 (5 bases). The sample taken for sequencing was CD8+ T cells from PBMCs. The CDR3 loop reads CASSLWGSSSGNTIYF. The DNA of the CDR3 is TGTGCCAGCAGCCTTTGGGGGTCGAGCTCTGGAAACACCATATATTTT.